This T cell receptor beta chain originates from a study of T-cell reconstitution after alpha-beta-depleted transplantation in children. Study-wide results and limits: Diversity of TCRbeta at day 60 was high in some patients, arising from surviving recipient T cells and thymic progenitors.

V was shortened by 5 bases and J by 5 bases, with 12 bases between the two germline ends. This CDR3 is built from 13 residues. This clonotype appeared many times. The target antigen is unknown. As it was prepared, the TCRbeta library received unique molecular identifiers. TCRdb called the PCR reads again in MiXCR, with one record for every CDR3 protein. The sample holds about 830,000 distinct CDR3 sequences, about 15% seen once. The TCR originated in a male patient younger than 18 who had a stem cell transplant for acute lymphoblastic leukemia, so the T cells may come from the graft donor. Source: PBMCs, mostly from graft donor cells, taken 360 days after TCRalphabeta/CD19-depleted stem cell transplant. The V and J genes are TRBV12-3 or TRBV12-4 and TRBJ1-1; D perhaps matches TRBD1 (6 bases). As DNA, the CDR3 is TGTGCCAGCAGTCGAGGGGGGCAAACTGAAGCTTTCTTT. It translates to CASSRGGQTEAFF.